This T cell receptor beta chain derives from a study of T cell responses to AZD1222 COVID-19 vaccine. TCRdb keeps only in-frame clones here, not all; method: immunoSEQ multiplex PCR. Its listing shows about 140,000 clones. Germline V gene lookup returns CDR1 MRHNA and CDR2 SNTAGT. Trimming pared 3 bases from V and 2 bases from J, leaving 7 bases between. The CDR3 is 14 residues long. Material for sequencing was peripheral blood. J is TRBJ2-2 and V is TRBV6-4; no firm D call. This sequence originates from an adult in good health. The CDR3 region is CASSEDFNTGELFF. CDR3 in DNA: TGTGCCAGCAGTGAAGATTTTAACACCGGGGAGCTGTTTTTT.